This T cell receptor beta chain emerged from a study of OX40 agonist ivuxolimab in advanced cancers. For the study at large: In this cohort, patients received ivuxolimab, an agonistic anti-OX40 (CD134) antibody. Under the entry rules, prior anti-PD-1, anti-PD-L1 or anti-CTLA-4 therapy was allowed, and approximately 40% had some. Points from the study as a whole: CD8+ T cells (on average) carried more expanded clones than CD4+ T cells.

The CDR3 covers 14 residues. The germline V gene has CDR1 SGHTA and CDR2 FQGTGA. Germline trimming cut 6 bases from V and 7 bases from J; bases unmatched to any gene: 7. The table came from immunoSEQ multiplex PCR; TCRdb's copy has only in-frame clones and leaves some out. The table has around 70,000 clones, around four fifths seen once. As regards this clone: The target antigen is unknown.

This clonotype was sampled from an adult with an advanced solid tumor such as melanoma, head and neck, liver or kidney cancer. The rearrangement joins TRBV7-3 to TRBJ2-4; the match to TRBD1 covers 9 bases. This specimen consisted of CD4+ or CD8+ T cells sorted from blood, obtained in a trial of the OX40 agonist ivuxolimab. The DNA for the CDR3 is TGTGCCAGCAGTTCGGACAGGGGCGGGAACATTCAGTACTTC. It yields the protein CASSSDRGGNIQYF.